This TCR beta chain originates from a study of blood T cell repertoires in COVID-19. Study summary: Sample material is recorded as cDNA or gDNA derived from T cells, B-cell-depleted T cells, or PBMCs.

CDR1 is MDHEN, CDR2 SYDVKM, per germline. The CDR3 loop spans 16 amino acids. Trimming cost V 7 bases and J 1 base; bases outside gene matches: 6. Authors' data handling: Estimation of nucleated cell counts relied on the amplification of reference gene primers. TCRdb's copy holds only in-frame clones and misses some; the assay was immunoSEQ multiplex PCR. V and J calls plus clone size are reproduced from that table; the DNA served to infer D and trimming. The table shows approximately 45,000 clones, with 75% to 90% occurring only once. The rearrangement uses TRBV28 and TRBJ2-1; 11 bases are shared with TRBD2. The specimen sequenced was peripheral blood. The source of this sequence is a human donor in a cohort sampled during active COVID-19. CDR3 loop: CASNSGREGSYNEQFF. CDR3 nucleotide sequence: TGTGCCAGCAATAGCGGGAGGGAAGGGTCCTACAATGAGCAGTTCTTC.